The 2 T cell receptor beta chains below come from one sample, sequenced in a study of shared clonotypes between healthy human individuals. Generated by immunoSEQ multiplex PCR, the TCRdb table keeps only in-frame clones and is missing some. The top ten clones hold about 0.41% of a sample with 2.3 million or so clones, 85% to 95% of them seen once. The sample was naive CD4+ T cells from PBMCs. Subset defined: CD45RA+ positively selected. The receptors stem from a man younger than 35 in good health. Some clones in this sample may be carry-over from other donors' samples.

The chain carries TRBV7-2 and TRBJ2-7; possibly TRBD2 for D (5 bases). This CDR3 is 15 amino acids long. V dropped 1 base and J dropped 4 bases, with 14 bases sitting between them. Germline values: CDR1 SGHTA, CDR2 FQGNSA. The DNA for the CDR3 is TGTGCCAGCAGCTTAGGTAGTGGGAGTCGGTACGAGCAGTACTTC. It is translated as CASSLGSGSRYEQYF. The full variable domain, with the rest looked up from reference TRBV7-2 and TRBJ2-7, is GAGVSQSPSNKVTEKGKDVELRCDPISGHTALYWYRQSLGQGLEFLIYFQGNSAPDKSGLPSDRFSAERTGGSVSTLTIQRTQQEDSAVYLCASSLGSGSRYEQYFGPGTRLTVT.

This chain uses TRBV28 with TRBJ2-3; D gene ambiguous. The CDR3 loop spans 14 amino acids. Trimming shortened V by 3 bases and J by 0 bases, and 7 bases separated the two germline ends. CDR1 and CDR2 (germline): MDHEN, SYDVKM. The CDR3 region has the DNA TGTGCCAGCAGTTTTGGATATAGCACAGATACGCAGTATTTT. Its translation is CASSFGYSTDTQYF.